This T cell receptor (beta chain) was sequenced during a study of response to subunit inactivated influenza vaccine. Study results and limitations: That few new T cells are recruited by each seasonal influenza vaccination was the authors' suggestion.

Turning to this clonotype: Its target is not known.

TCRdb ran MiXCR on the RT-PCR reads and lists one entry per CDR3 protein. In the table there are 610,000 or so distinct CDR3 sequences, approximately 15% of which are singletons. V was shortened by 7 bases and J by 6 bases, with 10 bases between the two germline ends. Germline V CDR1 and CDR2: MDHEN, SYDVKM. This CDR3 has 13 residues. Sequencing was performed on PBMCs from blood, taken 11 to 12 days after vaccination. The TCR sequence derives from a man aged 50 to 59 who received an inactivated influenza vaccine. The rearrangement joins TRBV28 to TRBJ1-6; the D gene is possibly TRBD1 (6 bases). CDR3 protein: CASIGGGNSPLHF. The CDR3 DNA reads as TGTGCCAGCATAGGGGGAGGTAATTCACCCCTCCACTTT.